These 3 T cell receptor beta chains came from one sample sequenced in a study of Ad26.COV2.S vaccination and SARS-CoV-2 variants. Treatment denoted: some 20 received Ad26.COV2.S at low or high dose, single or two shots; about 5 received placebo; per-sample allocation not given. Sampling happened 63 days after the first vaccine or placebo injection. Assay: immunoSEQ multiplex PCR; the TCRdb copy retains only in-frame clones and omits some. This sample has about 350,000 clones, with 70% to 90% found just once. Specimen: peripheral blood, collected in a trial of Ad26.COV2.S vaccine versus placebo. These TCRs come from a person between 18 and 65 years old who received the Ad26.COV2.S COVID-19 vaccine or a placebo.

DNA for the CDR3: TGTGCCAGCAGCCCCACCGACGTCAACACCGGGGAGCTGTTTTTT. It yields the protein CASSPTDVNTGELFF. This chain connects TRBV7-9 to TRBJ2-2; D not certain. V dropped 5 bases and J dropped 2 bases, with 12 bases sitting between them. The CDR3 is 15 amino acids. Germline CDR1 SEHNR, CDR2 FQNEAQ (reference sequence). Drawing the rest from reference TRBV7-9 and TRBJ2-2, the complete variable domain is DTGVSQNPRHKITKRGQNVTFRCDPISEHNRLYWYRQTLGQGPEFLTYFQNEAQLEKSRLLSDRFSAERPKGSFSTLEIQRTEQGDSAMYLCASSPTDVNTGELFFGEGSRLTVL.

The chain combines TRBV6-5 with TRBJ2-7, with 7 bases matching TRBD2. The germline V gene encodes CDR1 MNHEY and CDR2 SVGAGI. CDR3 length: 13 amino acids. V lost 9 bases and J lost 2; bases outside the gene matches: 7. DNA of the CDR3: TGTGCCAGTTCCTACGGGACTACCTACGAGCAGTACTTC. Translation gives CASSYGTTYEQYF.

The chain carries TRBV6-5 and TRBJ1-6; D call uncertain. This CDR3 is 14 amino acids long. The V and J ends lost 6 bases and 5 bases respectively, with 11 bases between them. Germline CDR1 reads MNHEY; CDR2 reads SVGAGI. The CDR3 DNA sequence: TGTGCCAGCAGCCCCCCACCGCATAATTCACCCCTCCACTTT. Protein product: CASSPPPHNSPLHF.